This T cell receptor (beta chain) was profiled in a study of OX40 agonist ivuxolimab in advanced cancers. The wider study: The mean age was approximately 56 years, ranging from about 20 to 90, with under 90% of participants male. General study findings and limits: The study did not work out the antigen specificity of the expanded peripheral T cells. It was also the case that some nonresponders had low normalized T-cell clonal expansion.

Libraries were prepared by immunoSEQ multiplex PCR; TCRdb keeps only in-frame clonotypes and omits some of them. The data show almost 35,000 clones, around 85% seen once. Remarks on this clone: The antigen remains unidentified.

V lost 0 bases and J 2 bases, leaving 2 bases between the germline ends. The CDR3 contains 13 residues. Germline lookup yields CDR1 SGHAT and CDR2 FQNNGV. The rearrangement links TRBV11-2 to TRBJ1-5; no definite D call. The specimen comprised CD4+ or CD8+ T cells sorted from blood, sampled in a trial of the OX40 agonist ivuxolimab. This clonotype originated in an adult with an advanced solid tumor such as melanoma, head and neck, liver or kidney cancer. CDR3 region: CASSLDRNQPQHF. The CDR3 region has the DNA TGTGCCAGCAGCTTAGACCGCAATCAGCCCCAGCATTTT.